This T cell receptor (beta chain) was captured by sequencing in a study of blood T cell repertoires in COVID-19. Generated by immunoSEQ multiplex PCR, the TCRdb table keeps only in-frame clones and is missing some. The table records a few hundred thousand clones, more than 70% of them present only once. This CDR3 spans 15 amino acids. Germline V CDR1 and CDR2: SGHTS, YDEGEE. The V and J ends lost 3 bases and 5 bases, in that order; junction bases with no gene match: 5. The genes are TRBV5-8 and TRBJ2-5, with 12 bases identical to TRBD1. Sequenced input: peripheral blood. The TCR originated in a woman aged 25-40 years with COVID-19, enrolled during active disease. The CDR3 DNA follows: TGTGCCAGCAGCTCGGGACAGGGGGCTACGGAGACCCAGTACTTC. Translated: CASSSGQGATETQYF.